A selection of T cell receptor beta chains follows, all from one sample in a study of T cell responses to AZD1222 COVID-19 vaccine. Profiling relied on immunoSEQ multiplex PCR, and the TCRdb table lists in-frame clones only, not all of them. The sample consists of roughly 140,000 clones, about nine tenths of them appearing once. Source: peripheral blood, taken on day 0 of AZD1222 vaccination. The receptors shown here come from an adult in good health. Both conserved end residues are part of each CDR3. The order of the fields is clone size, V gene, D gene, J gene, CDR3 protein, CDR3 DNA. The D gene is left open where the match is weak. Clone sizes are given selectively: once, few, many, or a class where the clone is expanded.

>-|TRBV2|TRBD1|TRBJ1-2
CASTKGGRNYGYTF
TGTGCCAGCACCAAAGGGGGCAGAAACTATGGCTACACCTTC
>-|TRBV19|-|TRBJ1-4
CASSIWGEEGEKLFF
TGTGCCAGTAGTATTTGGGGGGAAGAAGGTGAAAAACTGTTTTTT
>once|TRBV21-1|-|TRBJ2-7
CASTGGHEQYF
TGTGCCAGCACGGGGGGCCACGAGCAGTACTTC
>-|TRBV6-5|-|TRBJ2-7
CASSYGAGWEQYF
TGTGCCAGCAGTTACGGTGCGGGGTGGGAGCAGTACTTC
>once|TRBV11-3|TRBD2|TRBJ2-1
CASSSGTSDSYNEQFF
TGTGCCAGCAGCTCGGGCACTAGCGATTCCTACAATGAGCAGTTCTTC
>-|TRBV18|-|TRBJ1-4
CASSPKTGPNEKLFF
TGTGCCAGCTCGCCCAAGACAGGCCCCAATGAAAAACTGTTTTTT
>-|TRBV23-1|-|TRBJ2-2
CASSRTPNTGELFF
TGCGCCAGCAGTCGGACACCGAACACCGGGGAGCTGTTTTTT
>-|TRBV2|-|TRBJ1-4
CASSETGASNEKLFF
TGTGCCAGCAGTGAAACGGGGGCAAGCAATGAAAAACTGTTTTTT
>-|TRBV2|-|TRBJ1-5
CASSVLSANYQPQHF
TGTGCCAGCAGTGTTCTCTCCGCAAATTATCAGCCCCAGCATTTT
>-|TRBV7-9|TRBD1|TRBJ1-2
CASSSGQGQLSYGYTF
TGTGCCAGCAGCTCGGGACAGGGGCAACTTAGCTATGGCTACACCTTC
>medium-sized|TRBV7-3|TRBD1|TRBJ1-2
CASSQGQLVGYTF
TGTGCCAGCAGCCAGGGACAGCTCGTTGGCTACACCTTC
>-|TRBV4-2|-|TRBJ2-1
CASSPGPLTVLINEQFF
TGTGCCAGCAGCCCTGGCCCACTGACAGTCCTTATCAATGAGCAGTTCTTC
>-|TRBV7-9|-|TRBJ2-1
CASSLTGGNEQFF
TGTGCCAGCAGCTTAACCGGGGGCAATGAGCAGTTCTTC
>once|TRBV7-9|TRBD2|TRBJ2-1
CASSLRREGRNEQFF
TGTGCCAGCAGCTTAAGGAGGGAGGGCCGGAATGAGCAGTTCTTC
>-|TRBV7-3|-|TRBJ2-5
CASSLTGRAYQETQYF
TGTGCCAGCAGCTTAACGGGCAGGGCCTACCAAGAGACCCAGTACTTC
>-|TRBV7-9|-|TRBJ2-3
CASSPSGTRLSTDTQYF
TGTGCCAGCAGCCCATCCGGGACCCGATTAAGCACAGATACGCAGTATTTT
>-|TRBV20-1|-|TRBJ2-3
CSASGASYKADTQYF
TGCAGTGCTAGTGGGGCTAGCTATAAAGCAGATACGCAGTATTTT
>-|TRBV27|TRBD2|TRBJ2-4
CASSRTSGRAKNIQYF
TGTGCCAGCAGCCGGACTAGCGGGAGAGCCAAAAACATTCAGTACTTC
>-|TRBV12-3/TRBV12-4|-|TRBJ1-2
CASTPPDYGYTF
TGTGCCAGCACCCCACCGGACTATGGCTACACCTTC
>-|TRBV6-6|-|TRBJ1-1
CASAPRAGATEAFF
TGTGCCAGCGCACCACGAGCGGGGGCCACTGAAGCTTTCTTT
>-|TRBV11-2|TRBD1|TRBJ2-1
CASSLSRQGGSNEQFF
TGTGCCAGCAGCTTATCGAGACAGGGGGGTTCAAATGAGCAGTTCTTC
>-|TRBV2|TRBD2|TRBJ2-3
CASSEVLSGAPTDTQYF
TGTGCCAGCAGTGAAGTGTTAAGCGGGGCCCCCACAGATACGCAGTATTTT
>-|TRBV19|-|TRBJ1-1
CASTLWGGNTEAFF
TGTGCCAGTACCCTCTGGGGTGGAAACACTGAAGCTTTCTTT